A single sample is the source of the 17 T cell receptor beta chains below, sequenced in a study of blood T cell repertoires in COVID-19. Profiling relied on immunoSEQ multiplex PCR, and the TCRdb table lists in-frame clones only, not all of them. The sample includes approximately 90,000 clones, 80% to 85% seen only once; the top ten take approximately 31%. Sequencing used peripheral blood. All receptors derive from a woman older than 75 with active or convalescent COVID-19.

The CDR3 sequence is CASTRIPDTQYF. As DNA, the CDR3 is TGTGCCAGCACGCGCATCCCAGATACGCAGTATTTT. The gene calls are TRBV2 and TRBJ2-3; D is unclear. There are 12 residues in the CDR3. Looked up from germline, CDR1 is SNHLY and CDR2 is FYNNEI. The V end lost 7 bases, the J end lost 4 bases, and 9 bases lay between the germline ends.

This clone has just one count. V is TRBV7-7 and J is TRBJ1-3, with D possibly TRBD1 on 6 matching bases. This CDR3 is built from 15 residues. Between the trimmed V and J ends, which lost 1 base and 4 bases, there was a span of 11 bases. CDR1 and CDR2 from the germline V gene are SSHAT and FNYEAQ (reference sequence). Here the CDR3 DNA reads TGTGCCAGCAGCTTAGAGCCAGGGGCCGGAAACACCATATATTTT. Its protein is CASSLEPGAGNTIYF.

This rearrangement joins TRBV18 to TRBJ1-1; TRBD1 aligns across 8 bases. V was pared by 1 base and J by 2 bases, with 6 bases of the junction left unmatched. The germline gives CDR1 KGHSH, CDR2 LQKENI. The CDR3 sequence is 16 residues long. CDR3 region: CASSPLGRGQNTEAFF. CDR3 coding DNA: TGTGCCAGCTCACCACTGGGCAGGGGGCAAAACACTGAAGCTTTCTTT.

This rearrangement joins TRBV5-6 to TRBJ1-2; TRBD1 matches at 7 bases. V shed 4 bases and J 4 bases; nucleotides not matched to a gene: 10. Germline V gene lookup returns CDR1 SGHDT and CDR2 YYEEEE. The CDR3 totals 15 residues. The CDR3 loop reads CASSTSGQTFYGYTF. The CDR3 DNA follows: TGTGCCAGCAGCACGTCGGGACAGACCTTCTATGGCTACACCTTC.

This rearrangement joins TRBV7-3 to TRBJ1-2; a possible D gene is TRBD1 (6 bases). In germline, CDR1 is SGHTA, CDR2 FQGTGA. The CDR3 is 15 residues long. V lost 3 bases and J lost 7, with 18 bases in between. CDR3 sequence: CASSFPPKTGSGYTF. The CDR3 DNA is TGTGCCAGCAGCTTCCCCCCAAAGACAGGAAGTGGCTACACCTTC.

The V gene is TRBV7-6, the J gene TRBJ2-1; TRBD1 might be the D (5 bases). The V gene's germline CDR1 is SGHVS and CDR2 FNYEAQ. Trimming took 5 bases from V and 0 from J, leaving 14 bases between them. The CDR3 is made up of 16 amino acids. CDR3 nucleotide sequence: TGTGCCAGCAGCGCCAAGGGGCCTGACTCCTACAATGAGCAGTTCTTC. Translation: CASSAKGPDSYNEQFF.

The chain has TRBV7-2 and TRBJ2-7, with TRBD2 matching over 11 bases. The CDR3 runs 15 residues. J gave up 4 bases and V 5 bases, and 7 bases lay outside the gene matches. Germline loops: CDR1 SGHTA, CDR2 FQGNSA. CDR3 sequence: CASSPRLAGTYEQYF. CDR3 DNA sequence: TGTGCCAGCAGCCCCCGACTAGCGGGGACGTACGAGCAGTACTTC.

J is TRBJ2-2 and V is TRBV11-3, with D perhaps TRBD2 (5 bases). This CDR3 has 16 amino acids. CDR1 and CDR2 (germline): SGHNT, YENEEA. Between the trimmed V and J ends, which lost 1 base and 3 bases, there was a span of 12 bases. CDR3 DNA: TGTGCCAGCAGCTTAGGAATTTGGGGAGACACCGGGGAGCTGTTTTTT. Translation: CASSLGIWGDTGELFF.

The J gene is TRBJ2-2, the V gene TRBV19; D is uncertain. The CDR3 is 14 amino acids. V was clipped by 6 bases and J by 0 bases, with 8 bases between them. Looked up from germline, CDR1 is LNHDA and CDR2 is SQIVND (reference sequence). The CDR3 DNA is TGTGCCAGTAGGGTTACATCGAACACCGGGGAGCTGTTTTTT. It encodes CASRVTSNTGELFF.

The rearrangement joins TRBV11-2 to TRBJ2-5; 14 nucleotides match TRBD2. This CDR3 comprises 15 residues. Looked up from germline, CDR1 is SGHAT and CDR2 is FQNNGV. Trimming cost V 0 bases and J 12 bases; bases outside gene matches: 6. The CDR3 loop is CASSLDGTSGGTEYF. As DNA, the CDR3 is TGTGCCAGCAGCTTAGACGGGACTAGCGGGGGTACCGAGTACTTC.

For the CDR3, the DNA is TGTGCCAGCAGATCCCTGGGGGCTACACAAGAGACCCAGTACTTC. Its protein product is CASRSLGATQETQYF. This chain joins TRBV28 and TRBJ2-5; tentative D call: TRBD1 (6 bases). The CDR3 extends over 15 amino acids. Per the germline V gene, CDR1 is MDHEN and CDR2 is SYDVKM. V lost 6 bases, J lost 2 bases, and 16 bases lay in between.

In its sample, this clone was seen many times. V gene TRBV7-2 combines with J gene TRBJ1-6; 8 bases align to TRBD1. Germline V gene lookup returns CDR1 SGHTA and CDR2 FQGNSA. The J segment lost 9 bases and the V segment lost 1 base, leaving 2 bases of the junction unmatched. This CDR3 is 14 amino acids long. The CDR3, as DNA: TGTGCCAGCAGCTTAGTCGACAGGGGTTCACCCCTCCACTTT. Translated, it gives CASSLVDRGSPLHF.

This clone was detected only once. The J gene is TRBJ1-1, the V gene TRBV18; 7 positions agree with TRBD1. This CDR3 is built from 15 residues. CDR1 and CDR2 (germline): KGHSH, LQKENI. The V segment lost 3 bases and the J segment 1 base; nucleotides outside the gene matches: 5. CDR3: CASSPQGVWNTEAFF. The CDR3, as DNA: TGTGCCAGCTCACCGCAGGGGGTTTGGAACACTGAAGCTTTCTTT.

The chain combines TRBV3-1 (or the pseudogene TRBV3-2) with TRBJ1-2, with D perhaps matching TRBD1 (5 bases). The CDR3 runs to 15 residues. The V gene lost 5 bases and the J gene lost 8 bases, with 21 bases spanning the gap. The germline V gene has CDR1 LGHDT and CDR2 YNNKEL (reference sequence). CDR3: CASSSRQGPSRGYTF. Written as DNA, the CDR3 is TGTGCCAGCAGCTCCCGCCAGGGCCCGTCTAGAGGCTACACCTTC.

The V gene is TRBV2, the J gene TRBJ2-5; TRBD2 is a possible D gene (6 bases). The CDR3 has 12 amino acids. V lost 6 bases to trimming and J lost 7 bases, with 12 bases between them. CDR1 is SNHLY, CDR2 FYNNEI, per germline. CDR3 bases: TGTGCCAGCAGGGAGGGCCGAACGACCCAGTACTTC. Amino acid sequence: CASREGRTTQYF.

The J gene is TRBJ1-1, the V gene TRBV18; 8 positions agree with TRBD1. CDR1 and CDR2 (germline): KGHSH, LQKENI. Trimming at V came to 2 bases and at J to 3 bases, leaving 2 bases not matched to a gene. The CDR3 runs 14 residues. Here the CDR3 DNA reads TGTGCCAGCTCACCAAGACAGGGGTACACTGAAGCTTTCTTT. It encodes CASSPRQGYTEAFF.

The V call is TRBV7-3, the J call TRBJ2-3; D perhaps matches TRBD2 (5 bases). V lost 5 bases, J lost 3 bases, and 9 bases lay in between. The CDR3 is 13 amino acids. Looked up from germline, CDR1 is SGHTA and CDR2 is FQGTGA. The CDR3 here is CASSATSTDTQYF. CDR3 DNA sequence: TGTGCCAGCAGCGCTACTAGTACAGATACGCAGTATTTT.